These T cell receptor beta chains were read from a single sample in a study of vaccination effects on CD4 cells after COVID-19. The antigens for these receptors are not known. The data were produced by immunoSEQ multiplex PCR, yet TCRdb's version contains in-frame clones alone and is incomplete. The data show 35,000 to 40,000 clones, 66% seen once. This sample comprised CD4+ T cells from PBMCs cultured with HCoV-OC43 spike peptides, obtained before COVID-19 vaccination. Source of these receptors: a human donor who received a COVID-19 vaccine. Both conserved end residues are part of each CDR3. Each record gives: clone size, J gene, D gene, V gene, CDR3 DNA, CDR3 protein. A D gene is named only where the DNA matches it firmly. Clone size is stated in some rows and not others, as once, few, many or a class when expanded.

>few|TRBJ1-2|-|TRBV11-2
TGTGCCAGCAGCGTAAGGGAGACGGAAGGCTACACCTTC
CASSVRETEGYTF
>few|TRBJ2-1|-|TRBV7-9
TGTGCCAGCAGCTTCCGGACAGCAATTCCCAATGAGCAGTTCTTC
CASSFRTAIPNEQFF
>few|TRBJ2-2|TRBD2|TRBV3-1/TRBV3-2
TGTGCCAGCAGCCAAGAGACTAGCGGGAGATCCGTGGAGCTGTTTTTT
CASSQETSGRSVELFF
>-|TRBJ1-1|-|TRBV27
TGTGCCAGCAGTTCCCGGGACAACGCGTTGGTGGCTTTCTTT
CASSSRDNALVAFF
>-|TRBJ1-2|-|TRBV24-1
TGTGCCACCAGCTCCGCCGGAACTAACTATGGCTACACCTTC
CATSSAGTNYGYTF
>-|TRBJ2-7|-|TRBV5-4
TGTGCCAGCAGCCATGACAGTTCTATTCCCTCCTACGAGCAGTACTTC
CASSHDSSIPSYEQYF
>-|TRBJ1-6|-|TRBV25-1
TGTGCCAGCAGTGCGTGGGAGGATTCACCCCTCCACTTT
CASSAWEDSPLHF
>-|TRBJ1-2|-|TRBV18
TGTGCCAGCTCTCAGGTGGGGAGCAGGGGATTTGGCTACACCTTC
CASSQVGSRGFGYTF
>few|TRBJ2-1|-|TRBV5-1
TGCGCCAGCAGCTCCGGCGGAGGCTCCTACAATGAGCAGTTCTTC
CASSSGGGSYNEQFF
>-|TRBJ2-1|TRBD2|TRBV3-1/TRBV3-2
TGTGCCAGCAGCCACGTCCTAGCGGGAGTGGAGCAGTTCTTC
CASSHVLAGVEQFF
>-|TRBJ1-1|-|TRBV7-2
TGTGCCAGCAGCTTCGTGACGAACACTGAAGCTTTCTTT
CASSFVTNTEAFF
>-|TRBJ2-1|-|TRBV25-1
TGTGCCAGCAGGGGGAGTGGTCGGGGGCAGTTCTTC
CASRGSGRGQFF
>-|TRBJ1-4|-|TRBV4-1
TGCGCCAGCAGCTTAGATACGGGGGCGGGGAATGAAAAACTGTTTTTT
CASSLDTGAGNEKLFF
>-|TRBJ2-7|TRBD2|TRBV5-1
TGCGCCAGCAGCTTTTCAAGCGGGGGGTACGAGCAGTACTTC
CASSFSSGGYEQYF
>-|TRBJ2-2|TRBD2|TRBV5-8
TGTGCCAGCAGCCCGATAGCGGGAGTGGGCACCGGGGAGCTGTTTTTT
CASSPIAGVGTGELFF
>-|TRBJ2-1|-|TRBV7-9
TGTGCCAGCAGCTTAGGACAGATACACAATGAGCAGTTCTTC
CASSLGQIHNEQFF
>-|TRBJ1-2|-|TRBV5-4
TGTGCCAGCAGCTTGGTACGTGTGCCCGGCTACACCTTC
CASSLVRVPGYTF
>-|TRBJ2-3|TRBD2|TRBV15
TGTGCCACCCTACTAGCGGGAGGATCAAATACGCAGTATTTT
CATLLAGGSNTQYF
>-|TRBJ1-1|-|TRBV5-4
TGTGCCAGCAGCAGGATAGACAGGAACACTGAAGCTTTCTTT
CASSRIDRNTEAFF
>-|TRBJ1-4|TRBD1|TRBV29-1
TGCAGCGGTCAGACAGGGGCGGCTGAAAAACTGTTTTTT
CSGQTGAAEKLFF
>-|TRBJ2-3|-|TRBV29-1
TGCAGCGTTGGGATCTTTCAGGGAACGGGAGATACGCAGTATTTT
CSVGIFQGTGDTQYF
>-|TRBJ1-1|-|TRBV5-1
TGCGCCAGCAGCCTCAGGTTAAACTCGAACACTGAAGCTTTCTTT
CASSLRLNSNTEAFF
>-|TRBJ2-7|-|TRBV24-1
TGTGCCACCAAGGGGGCCTACGAGCAGTACTTC
CATKGAYEQYF
>-|TRBJ1-3|TRBD1|TRBV10-3
TGTGCCATCAGTGATACAGGGGCTGGAAACACCATATATTTT
CAISDTGAGNTIYF
>-|TRBJ1-1|-|TRBV9
TGTGCCAGCAGCTCACCGACCGTGAACACTGAAGCTTTCTTT
CASSSPTVNTEAFF
>-|TRBJ2-6|TRBD1|TRBV19
TGTGCCAGTAGTTCCGGGACAGGGCCCTCTGGGGCCAACGTCCTGACTTTC
CASSSGTGPSGANVLTF
>once|TRBJ2-5|TRBD1|TRBV18
TGTGCCAGCTCACCTATGCCCGGGACAGTCCAAGAGACCCAGTACTTC
CASSPMPGTVQETQYF
>-|TRBJ1-3|-|TRBV7-9
TGTGCCAGCAGCCCGGACTTTTCTGGAAACACCATATATTTT
CASSPDFSGNTIYF
>few|TRBJ2-3|-|TRBV7-8
TGTGCCAGCAGCTTAGTTGGGTCTAGCACAGATACGCAGTATTTT
CASSLVGSSTDTQYF
>-|TRBJ2-1|TRBD2|TRBV3-1/TRBV3-2
TGTGCCAGCAGCCAAGATTTTCAGCGGGGGGTCGGATCCTACAATGAGCAGTTCTTC
CASSQDFQRGVGSYNEQFF
>few|TRBJ1-1|-|TRBV2
TGTGCCAGCAGTGAATATGCCAAGGAAGCTTTCTTT
CASSEYAKEAFF
>-|TRBJ2-6|-|TRBV7-6
TGTGCCAGCAGCTTAAGGGGGGCTGGGGCCAACGTCCTGACTTTC
CASSLRGAGANVLTF